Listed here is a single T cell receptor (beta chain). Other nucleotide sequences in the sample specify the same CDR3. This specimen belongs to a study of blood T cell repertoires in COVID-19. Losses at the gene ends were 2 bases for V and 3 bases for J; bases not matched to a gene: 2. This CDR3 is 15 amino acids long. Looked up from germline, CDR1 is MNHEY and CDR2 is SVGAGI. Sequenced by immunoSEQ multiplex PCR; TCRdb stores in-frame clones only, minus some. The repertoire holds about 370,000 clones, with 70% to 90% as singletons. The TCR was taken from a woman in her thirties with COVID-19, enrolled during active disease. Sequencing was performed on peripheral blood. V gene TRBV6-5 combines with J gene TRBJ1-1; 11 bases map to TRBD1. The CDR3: CASSYGGQGDTEAFF. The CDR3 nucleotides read TGTGCCAGCAGTTACGGGGGACAGGGGGACACTGAAGCTTTCTTT.